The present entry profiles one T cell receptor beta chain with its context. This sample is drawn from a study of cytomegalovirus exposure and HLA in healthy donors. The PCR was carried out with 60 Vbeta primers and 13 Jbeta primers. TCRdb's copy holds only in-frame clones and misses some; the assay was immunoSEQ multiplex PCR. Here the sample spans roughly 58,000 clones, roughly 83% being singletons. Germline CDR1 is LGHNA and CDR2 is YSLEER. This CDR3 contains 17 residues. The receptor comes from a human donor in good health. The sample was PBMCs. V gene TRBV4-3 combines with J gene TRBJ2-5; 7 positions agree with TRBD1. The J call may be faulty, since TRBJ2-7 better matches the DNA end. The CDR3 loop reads CASSQERTAGGSYEQYF. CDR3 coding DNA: TGCGCCAGCAGCCAAGAGAGAACGGCAGGGGGCTCCTACGAGCAGTACTTC.